There are a few counts of the clone carrying this T cell receptor beta chain. Its antigen remains unknown. This specimen belongs to a study of blood T cells in healthy people across ages. Study-wide points: Fewer expanded clones and more diversity marked long-lived versus aged donors. Older individuals had lower TCR beta diversity per million T cells (the decline was roughly linear).

Total RNA, at least 5.5 micrograms per sample, was extracted from PBMCs. Primed by a sample-barcoded 5' primer and a J-beta primer mix, a second PCR proceeded for 7 to 11 cycles. Unique molecular identifiers of 12 random nucleotides labeled each cDNA. TCRdb reanalysed the 5' RACE reads using MiXCR and keeps one entry per CDR3 protein. The sample has about 1.4 million distinct CDR3 sequences, 45% to 70% seen once; the top ten hold 6.5% to 8.5%. Unmatched junction bases numbered 14, after V lost 4 bases and J lost 5 bases. Germline V gene sequence: CDR1 SGDLS, CDR2 YYNGEE. The CDR3 contains 16 residues.

The receptor was derived from a man aged 18 to 29 in good health. Sequences were obtained from blood. This chain links TRBV9 with TRBJ2-7; 8 bases match TRBD2. The CDR3 nucleotides read TGTGCCAGCAGCTCACCGACGGGGGGGCCCTTCGACGAGCAGTACTTC. The encoded protein is CASSSPTGGPFDEQYF. Using reference TRBV9 and TRBJ2-7 for the parts outside the CDR3, the full variable domain is DSGVTQTPKHLITATGQRVTLRCSPRSGDLSVYWYQQSLDQGLQFLIQYYNGEERAKGNILERFSAQQFPDLHSELNLSSLELGDSALYFCASSSPTGGPFDEQYFGPGTRLTVT.